A single sample gave rise to the 10 T cell receptor beta chains below, sequenced in a study of shared clonotypes between healthy human individuals. Assay used: immunoSEQ multiplex PCR; TCRdb lists only in-frame clones, some missing. The sample shows 2 million or so clones, roughly 94% of them seen only once. CD45RO-negative cells were positively selected for CCR7, leaving out terminally differentiated effector memory CD45RA+ cells. The sequenced sample consisted of naive CD8+ T cells sorted from blood. These receptors were obtained from a man between 18 and 29 years old in good health.

The rearrangement uses TRBV27 and TRBJ1-4; 8 bases are shared with TRBD1. CDR1 is MNHEY and CDR2 is SMNVEV in the germline V gene (reference sequence). This CDR3 is built from 14 residues. The J segment lost 8 bases and the V segment lost 3 bases, leaving 5 bases of the junction unmatched. The CDR3 spells CASSLSGGREKLFF. DNA for the CDR3: TGTGCCAGCAGTTTGTCAGGGGGCCGCGAAAAACTGTTTTTT.

The V gene is TRBV5-5, the J gene TRBJ1-5, with 8 bases matching TRBD1. The CDR3 extends over 14 amino acids. Germline lookup yields CDR1 SGHKS and CDR2 YYEKEE (reference sequence). Trimming took 3 bases from V and 6 from J; bases not matched to a gene: 5. In nucleotides, the CDR3 is TGTGCCAGCAGCTCCACAGGGGGGGGTCAGCCCCAGCATTTT. Its protein is CASSSTGGGQPQHF.

In the case of this clone: Different DNA sequences within this sample yield the same CDR3. The gene calls are TRBV9 and TRBJ2-5; D remains unclear. The CDR3 is 12 residues long. Germline V lookup: CDR1 SGDLS, CDR2 YYNGEE. V lost 3 bases, J lost 5 bases, and 8 bases lay in between. The DNA of the CDR3 is TGTGCCAGCAGCGGACTGGGTGAGACCCAGTACTTC. Its translation: CASSGLGETQYF.

The rearrangement joins TRBV14 to TRBJ2-2; 9 nucleotides align to TRBD1. Germline CDR1 and CDR2: SGHDN and FVKESK. CDR3 length: 15 residues. Trimming removed 4 bases from V and 3 bases from J; junction bases left unmatched: 3. The CDR3 sequence: CASSLTGGDTGELFF. The CDR3 DNA reads as TGTGCCAGCAGCCTTACAGGGGGCGACACCGGGGAGCTGTTTTTT.

CDR3: CASSSGRATGELFF. The CDR3 DNA is TGTGCCAGCAGCTCGGGACGGGCCACCGGGGAGCTGTTTTTT. The chain is built from TRBV13 and TRBJ2-2; D is perhaps TRBD1 or TRBD2 (5 bases each). Germline CDR1 and CDR2: PRHDT and FYEKMQ (reference sequence). V dropped 4 bases and J dropped 4 bases, with 10 bases sitting between them. This CDR3 region has 14 residues. The whole variable domain, remainder taken from reference TRBV13 and TRBJ2-2, is AAGVIQSPRHLIKEKRETATLKCYPIPRHDTVYWYQQGPGQDPQFLISFYEKMQSDKGSIPDRFSAQQFSDYHSELNMSSLELGDSALYFCASSSGRATGELFFGEGSRLTVL.

A single count supports this clone. V usage is TRBV6-6 and J usage is TRBJ2-7, with a weak D call TRBD2 (5 bases). CDR3 length equals 14 residues. V shed 0 bases and J shed 6 bases, with 12 bases lying between them. The V gene's germline CDR1 is MNHNY and CDR2 SVGAGI (reference sequence). The CDR3 coding sequence is TGTGCCAGCAGTTACTCGGAGGCCGGTTCCGAGCAGTACTTC. Residues: CASSYSEAGSEQYF.

Remarks on this clone: This sample also contains other DNA sequences that code for the same CDR3. This chain joins TRBV27 and TRBJ2-5, with unresolved D. The CDR3 is 13 residues long. V lost 4 bases and J lost 3, with 9 bases in between. Germline V gene lookup returns CDR1 MNHEY and CDR2 SMNVEV (reference sequence). CDR3 protein: CASSSDGEETQYF. In DNA, the CDR3 is TGTGCCAGCAGTTCGGACGGAGAAGAGACCCAGTACTTC.

This clone was counted once. The V call is TRBV6-1, the J call TRBJ2-3, with D perhaps matching TRBD1 (5 bases). The V gene lost 1 base and the J gene lost 2 bases, with 10 bases spanning the gap. The CDR3 contains 15 residues. Germline V gene lookup returns CDR1 MNHNS and CDR2 SASEGT. The CDR3 spells CASSEEGIVTDTQYF. Written as DNA, the CDR3 is TGTGCCAGCAGTGAAGAGGGGATTGTCACAGATACGCAGTATTTT.

This sequence joins TRBV6-5 and TRBJ2-7, with 8 nucleotides matching TRBD2. V shed 0 bases, J shed 2 bases, and the junction held 6 bases outside the gene matches. This CDR3 has 16 residues. Germline CDR1 and CDR2: MNHEY and SVGAGI. This CDR3 reads CASSYSAGERPYEQYF. The DNA of the CDR3 is TGTGCCAGCAGTTACTCAGCGGGAGAAAGACCCTACGAGCAGTACTTC.

This chain joins TRBV5-8 and TRBJ2-5, with 11 bases fitting TRBD1. The CDR3 length is 15 residues. Germline-derived CDR1 and CDR2 are SGHTS and YDEGEE. V trimming: 4 bases; J trimming: 4 bases; junction bases outside the gene matches: 6. The CDR3 sequence: CASSQGQGALETQYF. DNA for the CDR3: TGTGCCAGCAGCCAAGGACAGGGGGCTTTAGAGACCCAGTACTTC.